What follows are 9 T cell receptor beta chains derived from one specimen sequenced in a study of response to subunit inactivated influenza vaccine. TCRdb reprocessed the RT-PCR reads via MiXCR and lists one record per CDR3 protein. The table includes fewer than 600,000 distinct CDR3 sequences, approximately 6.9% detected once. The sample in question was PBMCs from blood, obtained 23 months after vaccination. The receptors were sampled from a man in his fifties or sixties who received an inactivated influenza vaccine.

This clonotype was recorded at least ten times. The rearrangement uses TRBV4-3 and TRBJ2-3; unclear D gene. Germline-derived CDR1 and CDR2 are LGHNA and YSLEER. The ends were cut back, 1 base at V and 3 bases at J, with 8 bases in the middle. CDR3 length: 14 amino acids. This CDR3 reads CASSQGAGTDTQYF. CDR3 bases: TGCGCCAGCAGCCAAGGGGCTGGTACAGATACGCAGTATTTT.

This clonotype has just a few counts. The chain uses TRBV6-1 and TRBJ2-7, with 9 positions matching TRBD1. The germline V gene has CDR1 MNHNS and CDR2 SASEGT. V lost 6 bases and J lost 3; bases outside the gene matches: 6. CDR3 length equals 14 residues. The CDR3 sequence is CASRRRDRDYEQYF. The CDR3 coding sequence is TGTGCCAGCAGGCGCCGGGACAGGGACTACGAGCAGTACTTC.

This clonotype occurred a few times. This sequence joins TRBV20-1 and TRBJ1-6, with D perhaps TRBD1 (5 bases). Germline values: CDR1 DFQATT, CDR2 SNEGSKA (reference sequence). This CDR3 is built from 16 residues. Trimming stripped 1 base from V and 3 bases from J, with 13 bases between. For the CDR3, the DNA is TGCAGTGCTAGAGCTACCCGGGGGGGCTATAATTCACCCCTCCACTTT. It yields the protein CSARATRGGYNSPLHF.

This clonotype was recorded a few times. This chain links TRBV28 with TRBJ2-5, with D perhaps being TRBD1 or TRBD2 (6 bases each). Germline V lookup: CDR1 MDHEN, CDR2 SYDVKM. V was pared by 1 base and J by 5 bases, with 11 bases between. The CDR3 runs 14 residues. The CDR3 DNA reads TGTGCCAGCAGTTTATCCGGGGGCAAGGAGACCCAGTACTTC. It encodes CASSLSGGKETQYF.

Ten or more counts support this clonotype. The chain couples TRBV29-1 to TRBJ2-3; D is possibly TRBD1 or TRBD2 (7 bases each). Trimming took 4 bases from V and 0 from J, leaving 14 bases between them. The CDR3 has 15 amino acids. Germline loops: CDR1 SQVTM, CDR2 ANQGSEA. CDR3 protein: CSVVGGTASTDTQYF. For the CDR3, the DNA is TGCAGCGTTGTGGGGGGGACAGCGAGCACAGATACGCAGTATTTT.

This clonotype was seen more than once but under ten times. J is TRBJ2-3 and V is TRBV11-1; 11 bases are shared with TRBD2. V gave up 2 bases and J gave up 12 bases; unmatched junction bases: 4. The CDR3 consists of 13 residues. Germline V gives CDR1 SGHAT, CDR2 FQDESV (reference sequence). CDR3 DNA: TGTGCCAGCAGCTTACTGACTAGCGGGACCCAGTATTTT. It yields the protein CASSLLTSGTQYF. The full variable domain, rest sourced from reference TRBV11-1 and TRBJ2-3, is EAEVAQSPRYKITEKSQAVAFWCDPISGHATLYWYRQILGQGPELLVQFQDESVVDDSQLPKDRFSAERLKGVDSTLKIQPAELGDSAMYLCASSLLTSGTQYFGPGTRLTVL.

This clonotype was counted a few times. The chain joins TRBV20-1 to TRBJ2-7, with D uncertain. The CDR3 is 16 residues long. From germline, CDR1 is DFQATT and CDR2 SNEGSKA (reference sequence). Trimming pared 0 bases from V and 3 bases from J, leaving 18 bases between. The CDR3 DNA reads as TGCAGTGCTAGAGATCTCTTGTCCGAAACCTTCTACGAGCAGTACTTC. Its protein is CSARDLLSETFYEQYF.

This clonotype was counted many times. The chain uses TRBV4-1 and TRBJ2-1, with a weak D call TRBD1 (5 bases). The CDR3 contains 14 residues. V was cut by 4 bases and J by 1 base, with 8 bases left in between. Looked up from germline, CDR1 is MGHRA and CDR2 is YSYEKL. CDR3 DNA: TGCGCCAGCAGCCCAACAGGTTCCTACAATGAGCAGTTCTTC. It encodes CASSPTGSYNEQFF.

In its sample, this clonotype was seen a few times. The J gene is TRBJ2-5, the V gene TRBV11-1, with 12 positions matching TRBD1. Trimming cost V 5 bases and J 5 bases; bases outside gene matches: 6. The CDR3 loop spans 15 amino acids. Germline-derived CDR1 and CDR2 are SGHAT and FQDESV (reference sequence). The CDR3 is CASSMGQGAFETQYF. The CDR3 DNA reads TGTGCCAGCAGCATGGGACAGGGGGCCTTTGAGACCCAGTACTTC.